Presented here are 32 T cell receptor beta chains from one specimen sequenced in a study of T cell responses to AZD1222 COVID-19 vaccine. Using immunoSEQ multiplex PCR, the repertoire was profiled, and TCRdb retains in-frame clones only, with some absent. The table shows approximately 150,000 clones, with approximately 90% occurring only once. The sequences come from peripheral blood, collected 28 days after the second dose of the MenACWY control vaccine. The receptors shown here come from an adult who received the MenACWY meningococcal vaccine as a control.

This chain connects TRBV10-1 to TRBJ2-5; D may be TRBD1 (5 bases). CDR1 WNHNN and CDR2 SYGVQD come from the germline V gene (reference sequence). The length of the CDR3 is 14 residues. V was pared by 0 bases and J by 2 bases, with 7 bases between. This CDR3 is CASSESRAQETQYF. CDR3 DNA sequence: TGCGCCAGCAGTGAGTCCAGGGCTCAAGAGACCCAGTACTTC.

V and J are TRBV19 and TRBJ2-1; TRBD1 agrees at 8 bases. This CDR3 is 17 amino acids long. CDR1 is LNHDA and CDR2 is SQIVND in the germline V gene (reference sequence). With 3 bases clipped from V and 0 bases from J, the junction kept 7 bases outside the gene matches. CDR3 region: CASSMGQEWSSYNEQFF. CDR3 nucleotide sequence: TGTGCCAGTAGTATGGGACAGGAATGGAGCTCCTACAATGAGCAGTTCTTC.

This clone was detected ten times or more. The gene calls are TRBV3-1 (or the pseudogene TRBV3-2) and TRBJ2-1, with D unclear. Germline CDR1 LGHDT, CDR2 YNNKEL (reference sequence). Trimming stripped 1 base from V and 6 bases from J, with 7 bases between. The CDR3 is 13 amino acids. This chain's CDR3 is CASSQGVSNEQFF. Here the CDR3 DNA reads TGTGCCAGCAGCCAAGGTGTAAGCAATGAGCAGTTCTTC.

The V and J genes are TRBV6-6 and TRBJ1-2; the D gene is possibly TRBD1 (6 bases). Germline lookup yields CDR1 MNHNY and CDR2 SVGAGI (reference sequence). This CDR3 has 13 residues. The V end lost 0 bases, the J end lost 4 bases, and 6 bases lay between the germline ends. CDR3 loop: CASSYSTGYGYTF. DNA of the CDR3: TGTGCCAGCAGTTACTCGACAGGCTATGGCTACACCTTC.

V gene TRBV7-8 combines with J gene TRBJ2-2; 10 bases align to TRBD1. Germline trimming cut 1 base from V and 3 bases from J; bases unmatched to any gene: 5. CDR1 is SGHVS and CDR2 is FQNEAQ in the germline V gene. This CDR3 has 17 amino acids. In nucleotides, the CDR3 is TGTGCCAGCAGCTTAGGTGGGACAGGGGCGGACACCGGGGAGCTGTTTTTT. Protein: CASSLGGTGADTGELFF.

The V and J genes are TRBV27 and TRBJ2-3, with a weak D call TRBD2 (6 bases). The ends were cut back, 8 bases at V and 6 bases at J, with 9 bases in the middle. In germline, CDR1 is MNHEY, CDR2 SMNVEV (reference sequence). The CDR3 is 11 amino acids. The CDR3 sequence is CASGRGDTQYF. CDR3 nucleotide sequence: TGTGCCAGCGGGCGGGGTGATACGCAGTATTTT.

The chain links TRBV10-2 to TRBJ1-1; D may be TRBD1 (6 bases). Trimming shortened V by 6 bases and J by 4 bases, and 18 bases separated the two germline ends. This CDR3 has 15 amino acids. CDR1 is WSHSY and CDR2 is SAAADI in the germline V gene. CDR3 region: CASSPEGQGITEAFF. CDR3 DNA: TGCGCCAGCAGCCCCGAGGGCCAGGGGATCACTGAAGCTTTCTTT.

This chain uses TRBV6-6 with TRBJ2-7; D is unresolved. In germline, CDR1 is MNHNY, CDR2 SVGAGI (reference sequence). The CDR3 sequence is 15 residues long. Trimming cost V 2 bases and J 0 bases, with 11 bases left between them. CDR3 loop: CASSYGGSSSYEQYF. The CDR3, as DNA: TGTGCCAGCAGTTACGGTGGTTCTTCCTCCTACGAGCAGTACTTC.

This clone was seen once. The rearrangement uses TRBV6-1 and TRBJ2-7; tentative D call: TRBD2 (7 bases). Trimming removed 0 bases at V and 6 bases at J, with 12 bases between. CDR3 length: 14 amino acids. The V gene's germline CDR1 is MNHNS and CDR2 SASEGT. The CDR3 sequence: CASSEAYGGAEQYF. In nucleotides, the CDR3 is TGTGCCAGCAGTGAAGCGTATGGGGGGGCCGAGCAGTACTTC.

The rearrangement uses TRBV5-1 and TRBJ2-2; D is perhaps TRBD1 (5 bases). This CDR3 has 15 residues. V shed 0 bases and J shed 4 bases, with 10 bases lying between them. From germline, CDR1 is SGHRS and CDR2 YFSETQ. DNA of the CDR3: TGCGCCAGCAGCTTGGATAGGGGTGCCACCGGGGAGCTGTTTTTT. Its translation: CASSLDRGATGELFF.

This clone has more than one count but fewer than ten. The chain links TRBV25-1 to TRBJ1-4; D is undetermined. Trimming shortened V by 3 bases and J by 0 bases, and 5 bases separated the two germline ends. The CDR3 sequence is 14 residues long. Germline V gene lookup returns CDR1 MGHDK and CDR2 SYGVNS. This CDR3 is CASSDSATNEKLFF. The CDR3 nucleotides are TGTGCCAGCAGTGACAGTGCAACTAATGAAAAACTGTTTTTT.

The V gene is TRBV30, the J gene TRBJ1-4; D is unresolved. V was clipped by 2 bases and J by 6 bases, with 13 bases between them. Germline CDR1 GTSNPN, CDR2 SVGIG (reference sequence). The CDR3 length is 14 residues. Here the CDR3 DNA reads TGTGCCTGGAGTAAAGGTTTGGCTTATGAAAAACTGTTTTTT. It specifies CAWSKGLAYEKLFF.

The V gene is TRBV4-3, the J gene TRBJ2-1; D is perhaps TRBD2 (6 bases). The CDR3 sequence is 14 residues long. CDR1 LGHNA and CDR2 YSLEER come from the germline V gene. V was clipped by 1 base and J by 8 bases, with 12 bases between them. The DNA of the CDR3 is TGCGCCAGCAGCCAAGGACGGGAGCGGGATGAGCAGTTCTTC. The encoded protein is CASSQGRERDEQFF.

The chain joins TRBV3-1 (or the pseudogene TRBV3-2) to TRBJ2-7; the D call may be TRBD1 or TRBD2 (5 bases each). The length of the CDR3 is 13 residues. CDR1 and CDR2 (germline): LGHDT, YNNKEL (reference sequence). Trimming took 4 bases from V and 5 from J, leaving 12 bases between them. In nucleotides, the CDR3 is TGTGCCAGCAGCCGAGGAGAGGGGAACGAGCAGTACTTC. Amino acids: CASSRGEGNEQYF.

The CDR3: CASSFGGLGGKLFF. CDR3 sequence (DNA): TGTGCCAGCAGCTTCGGAGGGCTAGGGGGAAAACTGTTTTTT. The chain uses TRBV27 and TRBJ1-4; a possible D gene is TRBD1 (6 bases). Germline V lookup: CDR1 MNHEY, CDR2 SMNVEV (reference sequence). The CDR3 extends over 14 amino acids. V was trimmed by 6 bases and J by 10 bases, leaving 18 bases between them.

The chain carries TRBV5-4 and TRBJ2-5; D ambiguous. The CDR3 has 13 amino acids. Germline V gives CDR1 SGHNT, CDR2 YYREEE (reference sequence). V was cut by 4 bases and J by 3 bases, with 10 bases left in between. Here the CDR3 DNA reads TGTGCCAGCAGCGCCGGATTGAAAGAGACCCAGTACTTC. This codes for CASSAGLKETQYF.

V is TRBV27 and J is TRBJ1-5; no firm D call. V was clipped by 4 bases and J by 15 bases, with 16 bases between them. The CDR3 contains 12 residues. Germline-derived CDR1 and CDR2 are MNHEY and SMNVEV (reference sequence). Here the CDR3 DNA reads TGTGCCAGCAGTTCTCAGACCAGCCGGGCGCATTTT. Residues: CASSSQTSRAHF.

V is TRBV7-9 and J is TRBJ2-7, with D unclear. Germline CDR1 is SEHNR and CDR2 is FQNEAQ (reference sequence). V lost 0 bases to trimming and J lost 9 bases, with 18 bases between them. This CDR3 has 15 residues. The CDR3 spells CASSLASGVASRQYF. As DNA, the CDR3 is TGTGCCAGCAGCTTAGCCTCGGGCGTCGCGTCTCGGCAGTACTTC.

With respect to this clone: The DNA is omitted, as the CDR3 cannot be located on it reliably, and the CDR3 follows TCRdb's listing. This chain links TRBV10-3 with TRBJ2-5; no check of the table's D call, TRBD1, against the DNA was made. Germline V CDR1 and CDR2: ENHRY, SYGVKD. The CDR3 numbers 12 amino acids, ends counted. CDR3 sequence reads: CAISEVGQGADF.

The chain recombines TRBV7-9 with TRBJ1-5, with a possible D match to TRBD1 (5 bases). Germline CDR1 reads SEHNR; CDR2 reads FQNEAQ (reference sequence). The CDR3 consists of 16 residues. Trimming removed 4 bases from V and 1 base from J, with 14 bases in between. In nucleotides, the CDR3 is TGTGCCAGCAGCTCGAACAGGCAGAGCAGCAATCAGCCCCAGCATTTT. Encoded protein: CASSSNRQSSNQPQHF.

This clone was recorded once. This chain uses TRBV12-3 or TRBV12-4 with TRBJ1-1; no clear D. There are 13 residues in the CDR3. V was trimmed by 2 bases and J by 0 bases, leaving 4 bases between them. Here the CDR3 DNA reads TGTGCCAGCAGTTTATGGGTGAACACTGAAGCTTTCTTT. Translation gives CASSLWVNTEAFF.

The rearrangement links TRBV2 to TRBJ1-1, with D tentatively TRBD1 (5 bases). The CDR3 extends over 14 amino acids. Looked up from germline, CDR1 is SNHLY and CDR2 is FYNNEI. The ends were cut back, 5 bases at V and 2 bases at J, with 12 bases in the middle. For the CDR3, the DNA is TGTGCCAGCAGTCCAGACAGCTACAACACTGAAGCTTTCTTT. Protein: CASSPDSYNTEAFF.

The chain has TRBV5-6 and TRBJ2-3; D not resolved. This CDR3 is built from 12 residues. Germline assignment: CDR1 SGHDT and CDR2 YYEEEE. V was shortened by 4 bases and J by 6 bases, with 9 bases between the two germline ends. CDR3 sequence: CASSPLSDTQYF. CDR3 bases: TGTGCCAGCAGCCCCCTTTCGGATACGCAGTATTTT.

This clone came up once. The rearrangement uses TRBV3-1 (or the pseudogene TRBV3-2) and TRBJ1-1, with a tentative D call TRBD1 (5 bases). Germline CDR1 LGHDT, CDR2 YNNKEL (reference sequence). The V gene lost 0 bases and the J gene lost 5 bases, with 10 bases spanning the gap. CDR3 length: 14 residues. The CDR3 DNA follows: TGTGCCAGCAGCCAAGAACGCAGGGCAACTGAAGCTTTCTTT. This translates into CASSQERRATEAFF.

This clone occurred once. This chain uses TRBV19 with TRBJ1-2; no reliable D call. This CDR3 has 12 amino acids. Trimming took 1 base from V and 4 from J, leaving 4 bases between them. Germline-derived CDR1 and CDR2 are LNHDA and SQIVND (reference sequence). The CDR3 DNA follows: TGTGCCAGTAGTATAGGACCCTATGGCTACACCTTC. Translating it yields CASSIGPYGYTF. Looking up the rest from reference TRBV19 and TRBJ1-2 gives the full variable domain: DGGITQSPKYLFRKEGQNVTLSCEQNLNHDAMYWYRQDPGQGLRLIYYSQIVNDFQKGDIAEGYSVSREKKESFPLTVTSAQKNPTAFYLCASSIGPYGYTFGSGTRLTVV.

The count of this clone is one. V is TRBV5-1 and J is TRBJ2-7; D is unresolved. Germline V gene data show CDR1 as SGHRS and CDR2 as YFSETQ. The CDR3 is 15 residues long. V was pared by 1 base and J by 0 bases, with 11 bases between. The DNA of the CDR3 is TGCGCCAGCAGCTTGCAGGTCGGAAGCTCCTACGAGCAGTACTTC. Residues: CASSLQVGSSYEQYF.

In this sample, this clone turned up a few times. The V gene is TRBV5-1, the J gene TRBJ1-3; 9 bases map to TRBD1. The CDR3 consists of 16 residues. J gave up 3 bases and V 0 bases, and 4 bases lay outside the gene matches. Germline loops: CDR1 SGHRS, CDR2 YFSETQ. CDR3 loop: CASSLAGTGFGNTIYF. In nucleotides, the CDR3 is TGCGCCAGCAGCTTGGCCGGGACAGGGTTTGGAAACACCATATATTTT.

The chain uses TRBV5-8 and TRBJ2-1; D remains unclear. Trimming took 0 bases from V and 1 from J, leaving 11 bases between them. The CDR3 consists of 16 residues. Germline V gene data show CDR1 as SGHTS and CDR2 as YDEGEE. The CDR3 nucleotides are TGTGCCAGCAGCTTGGGTTCGTCGAGGTCCTACAATGAGCAGTTCTTC. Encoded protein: CASSLGSSRSYNEQFF.

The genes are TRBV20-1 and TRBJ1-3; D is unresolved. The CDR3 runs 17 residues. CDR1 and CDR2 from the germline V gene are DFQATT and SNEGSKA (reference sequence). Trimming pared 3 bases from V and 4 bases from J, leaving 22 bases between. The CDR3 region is CSASQVSGTVLGNTIYF. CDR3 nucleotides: TGCAGTGCTAGTCAAGTTTCCGGCACCGTCCTGGGAAACACCATATATTTT.

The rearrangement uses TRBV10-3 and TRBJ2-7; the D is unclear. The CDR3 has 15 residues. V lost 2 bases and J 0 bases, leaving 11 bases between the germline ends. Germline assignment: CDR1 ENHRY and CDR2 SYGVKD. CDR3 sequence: CAISEGQISSYEQYF. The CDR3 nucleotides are TGTGCCATCAGTGAGGGGCAGATAAGCTCCTACGAGCAGTACTTC.

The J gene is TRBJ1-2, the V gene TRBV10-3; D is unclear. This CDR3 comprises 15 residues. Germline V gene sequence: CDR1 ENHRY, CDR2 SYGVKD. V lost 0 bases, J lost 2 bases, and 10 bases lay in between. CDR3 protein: CAISESSNGNYGYTF. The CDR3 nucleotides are TGTGCCATCAGTGAGTCCTCCAACGGGAACTATGGCTACACCTTC.

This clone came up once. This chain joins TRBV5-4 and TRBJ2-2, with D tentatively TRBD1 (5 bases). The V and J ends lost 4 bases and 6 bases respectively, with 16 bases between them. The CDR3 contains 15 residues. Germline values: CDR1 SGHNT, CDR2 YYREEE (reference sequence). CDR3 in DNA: TGTGCCAGCAGCACCGGGCAAACAGGCGCCGGGGAGCTGTTTTTT. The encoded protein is CASSTGQTGAGELFF.